What follows are 31 T cell receptor beta chains derived from one specimen sequenced in a study of OX40 agonist ivuxolimab in advanced cancers. Sequencing used immunoSEQ multiplex PCR; TCRdb keeps in-frame clones, though not all of them. The repertoire consists of roughly 90,000 clones, with roughly nine tenths occurring once and the leading ten covering 8% to 9.5%. This specimen consisted of CD4+ or CD8+ T cells sorted from blood, obtained in a trial of the OX40 agonist ivuxolimab. The receptor set was obtained from an adult with an advanced solid tumor such as melanoma, head and neck, liver or kidney cancer.

This clone was seen a few times. The chain links TRBV27 to TRBJ2-7, with 11 bases lining up with TRBD1. CDR1 is MNHEY and CDR2 is SMNVEV in the germline V gene (reference sequence). The CDR3 contains 13 residues. V lost 6 bases, J lost 6 bases, and 4 bases stayed unmatched. In DNA, the CDR3 is TGTGCCAGCAGGTGGACAGGGGGCTTCGAGCAGTACTTC. This codes for CASRWTGGFEQYF.

The rearrangement links TRBV7-9 to TRBJ1-2; 8 bases agree with TRBD1. There are 15 residues in the CDR3. CDR1 and CDR2 from the germline V gene are SEHNR and FQNEAQ (reference sequence). With V trimmed by 4 bases and J by 3 bases, 7 bases remained unmatched. CDR3 in DNA: TGTGCCAGCAGCTCTCAGGGGGCTGGTGACTATGGCTACACCTTC. This encodes CASSSQGAGDYGYTF.

This chain joins TRBV28 and TRBJ2-2; tentatively, D is TRBD2 (6 bases). Germline CDR1 is MDHEN and CDR2 is SYDVKM. Trimming took 4 bases from V and 6 from J, leaving 18 bases between them. The CDR3 runs to 16 residues. The CDR3 spells CASSSAGTGLAGELFF. As DNA, the CDR3 is TGTGCCAGCAGTTCTGCTGGGACTGGGCTGGCCGGGGAGCTGTTTTTT.

This chain uses TRBV27 with TRBJ2-7; possible D gene TRBD2, 6 bases. Trimming took 4 bases from V and 2 from J, leaving 21 bases between them. Germline V gives CDR1 MNHEY, CDR2 SMNVEV (reference sequence). This CDR3 is built from 17 residues. Here the CDR3 DNA reads TGTGCCAGCAGTTCCCGACCTACGGGGGTTCGGACCTACGAGCAGTACTTC. It is translated as CASSSRPTGVRTYEQYF.

The rearrangement uses TRBV25-1 and TRBJ1-4; D is ambiguous. There are 12 residues in the CDR3. Between the trimmed V and J ends, which lost 11 bases and 5 bases, there was a span of 12 bases. In germline, CDR1 is MGHDK, CDR2 SYGVNS. The CDR3 DNA reads TGTGCCGGTAACGACGTGAATGAAAAACTGTTTTTT. It codes for CAGNDVNEKLFF.

As regards this clone: This is likely an artifact of a read error, given a far larger clone one base away. Other DNA sequences in the same sample also yield this CDR3. V gene TRBV7-9 combines with J gene TRBJ1-3; D ambiguous. The CDR3 totals 11 residues. CDR1 is SEHNR and CDR2 is FQNEAQ in the germline V gene (reference sequence). V shed 8 bases and J shed 4 bases, with 6 bases lying between them. The CDR3 protein is CASGGGNTIYF. CDR3 coding DNA: TGTGCCAGCGGCGGGGGAAACACCATATATTTT.

The CDR3 DNA follows: TGTGCCAGCAGCAGACCGGGACCATCAAACCGGGAGCAGTACTTC. Its translation is CASSRPGPSNREQYF. The gene calls are TRBV5-4 and TRBJ2-7; D is perhaps TRBD1 or TRBD2 (5 bases each). The CDR3 is 15 amino acids. Germline assignment: CDR1 SGHNT and CDR2 YYREEE (reference sequence). V lost 4 bases, J lost 7 bases, and 21 bases lay in between.

On this clone: This specimen includes other DNA sequences encoding the same CDR3. The chain links TRBV29-1 to TRBJ2-1; the D is unclear. From germline, CDR1 is SQVTM and CDR2 ANQGSEA. The V and J ends lost 4 bases and 6 bases respectively, with 4 bases between them. The CDR3 contains 10 residues. The CDR3 reads CSVGGNEQFF. DNA for the CDR3: TGCAGCGTTGGCGGCAATGAGCAGTTCTTC.

DNA for the CDR3: TGCGCCAGCAGCCCGGACAGGGTGAATATGGACTATGGCTACACCTTC. This encodes CASSPDRVNMDYGYTF. V is TRBV5-1 and J is TRBJ1-2; TRBD1 matches 8 bases. This CDR3 has 16 residues. Germline CDR1 reads SGHRS; CDR2 reads YFSETQ. J was trimmed by 3 bases and V by 4 bases; bases with no gene match: 11.

As regards this clone: Additional DNA sequences in this sample encode the identical CDR3. The V call is TRBV7-3, the J call TRBJ1-1; TRBD1 might be the D (6 bases). Germline V gene lookup returns CDR1 SGHTA and CDR2 FQGTGA. This CDR3 is built from 13 residues. Trimming stripped 3 bases from V and 4 bases from J, with 9 bases between. CDR3 in amino acids: CASSLGHGTEAFF. In DNA, the CDR3 is TGTGCCAGCAGCTTGGGACATGGCACTGAAGCTTTCTTT.

The rearrangement joins TRBV5-1 to TRBJ2-7, with 7 bases matching TRBD2. CDR3 length: 17 amino acids. Germline V gene lookup returns CDR1 SGHRS and CDR2 YFSETQ. V dropped 3 bases and J dropped 6; count of bases not matched to a gene: 18. CDR3 coding DNA: TGCGCCAGCAGCTCGGTACTACTAGCGTGCATTAAATGCGAGCAGTACTTC. Translated, it gives CASSSVLLACIKCEQYF.

The rearrangement links TRBV5-4 to TRBJ2-7, with 13 bases identical to TRBD2. This CDR3 has 15 residues. The germline V gene has CDR1 SGHNT and CDR2 YYREEE (reference sequence). V gave up 4 bases and J gave up 2 bases; unmatched junction bases: 3. As DNA, the CDR3 is TGTGCCAGCAGCCCTGGACTAGCGGGAGCCTACGAGCAGTACTTC. Protein sequence: CASSPGLAGAYEQYF.

The rearrangement uses TRBV9 and TRBJ2-3, with 7 positions matching TRBD2. CDR1 SGDLS and CDR2 YYNGEE come from the germline V gene. Losses at the gene ends were 3 bases for V and 2 bases for J; bases not matched to a gene: 6. CDR3 length: 15 amino acids. The CDR3 DNA follows: TGTGCCAGCAGCGCGACTAGCCTACTCACAGATACGCAGTATTTT. The encoded protein is CASSATSLLTDTQYF.

The V and J genes are TRBV10-3 and TRBJ1-2; possible D gene TRBD1, 6 bases. Trimming took off 10 bases at V and 8 bases at J, with 20 bases between the two ends. This CDR3 has 13 amino acids. The germline CDR1 and CDR2 sequences are ENHRY and SYGVKD. In nucleotides, the CDR3 is TGTGCCACCCGGGACAAGCGGATTTGGGGCTACACCTTC. Translating it yields CATRDKRIWGYTF.

This clone was counted only a few times. This sequence joins TRBV4-1 and TRBJ2-2, with 12 bases matching TRBD2. Germline V gene data show CDR1 as MGHRA and CDR2 as YSYEKL. This CDR3 contains 17 residues. J gave up 3 bases and V 3 bases, and 5 bases lay outside the gene matches. The CDR3 DNA reads TGCGCCAGCAGCCATCCTAGCGGGAGGGCGGACACCGGGGAGCTGTTTTTT. Encoded protein: CASSHPSGRADTGELFF.

The chain links TRBV30 to TRBJ2-7; D gene unclear. The V end was cut by 3 bases, the J end by 1 base, with 10 bases between. CDR3 length: 13 residues. Germline V gene data show CDR1 as GTSNPN and CDR2 as SVGIG (reference sequence). The CDR3 sequence: CAWRAVGSYEQYF. The CDR3 region has the DNA TGTGCCTGGAGGGCCGTTGGGTCCTACGAGCAGTACTTC.

This clone was counted once. The chain carries TRBV4-1 and TRBJ2-5, with unresolved D. The V gene lost 2 bases and the J gene lost 3 bases, with 7 bases spanning the gap. The CDR3 is 13 residues long. Germline values: CDR1 MGHRA, CDR2 YSYEKL. The CDR3 DNA reads as TGCGCCAGCAGCCAAATAATTGAAGAGACCCAGTACTTC. Encoded protein: CASSQIIEETQYF.

The rearrangement links TRBV11-3 to TRBJ1-2; D possibly corresponds to TRBD1 (5 bases). The germline V gene encodes CDR1 SGHNT and CDR2 YENEEA. CDR3 length equals 16 residues. V was trimmed by 0 bases and J by 6 bases, leaving 17 bases between them. CDR3 nucleotide sequence: TGTGCCAGCAGCTTAGATTCAGGGTCCGTCTACAATGGCTACACCTTC. This codes for CASSLDSGSVYNGYTF.

The chain employs TRBV7-9 and TRBJ2-3; 7 positions agree with TRBD2. Germline V gene sequence: CDR1 SEHNR, CDR2 FQNEAQ (reference sequence). The CDR3 consists of 17 residues. The ends lost 6 bases at V and 5 bases at J; junction bases unmatched: 17. The CDR3 here is CASRPSPRLRERDTQYF. DNA for the CDR3: TGTGCCAGCAGACCTTCCCCTCGGTTGCGGGAGCGAGATACGCAGTATTTT.

On this clone: The sample contains more than one DNA sequence encoding this CDR3. V gene TRBV10-3 combines with J gene TRBJ2-1; no firm D call. Germline CDR1 reads ENHRY; CDR2 reads SYGVKD. Trimming cost V 0 bases and J 7 bases, with 4 bases left between them. The CDR3 runs 12 residues. The CDR3 here is CAISESANEQFF. The CDR3 DNA is TGTGCCATCAGTGAGTCGGCAAATGAGCAGTTCTTC.

The CDR3 coding sequence is TGTGCCAGTAGTCTCCCAAGCGGGAGGGCCTCCTACAATGAGCAGTTCTTC. The encoded protein is CASSLPSGRASYNEQFF. This chain uses TRBV19 with TRBJ2-1; 10 nucleotides agree with TRBD2. The CDR3 covers 17 residues. In germline, CDR1 is LNHDA, CDR2 SQIVND (reference sequence). The V gene end was trimmed by 5 bases and the J gene end by 0 bases; junction bases not matched to a gene: 7.

The rearrangement links TRBV11-2 to TRBJ2-5; 14 positions match TRBD2. The CDR3 length is 19 residues. Germline loops: CDR1 SGHAT, CDR2 FQNNGV. The V and J ends lost 1 base and 4 bases, in that order; junction bases with no gene match: 11. The CDR3 DNA reads as TGTGCCAGCAGCTTAGGGGGGACTAGCGGGAGTTCGAGGATAGAGACCCAGTACTTC. Translation gives CASSLGGTSGSSRIETQYF.

Only one count was recorded for this clone. The chain employs TRBV6-5 and TRBJ2-5, with TRBD1 matching 8 bases. Near its end, the DNA agrees better with TRBJ2-7, so the J call may be wrong. The CDR3 extends over 14 amino acids. The germline V gene has CDR1 MNHEY and CDR2 SVGAGI. In DNA form, the CDR3 reads TGTGCCAGCAGCTACAGGGACAGGACCTACGAGCAGTACTTC. It specifies CASSYRDRTYEQYF.

The rearrangement links TRBV7-6 to TRBJ2-1; 10 bases fit TRBD1. The V gene end was trimmed by 5 bases and the J gene end by 4 bases; junction bases not matched to a gene: 11. CDR3 length: 17 amino acids. Looked up from germline, CDR1 is SGHVS and CDR2 is FNYEAQ. The CDR3 nucleotides read TGTGCCAGCAGCAAGCAGCGACAGGGGGCGGGTTACAATGAGCAGTTCTTC. This translates into CASSKQRQGAGYNEQFF. The full variable domain, with the rest looked up from reference TRBV7-6 and TRBJ2-1, is GAGVSQSPRYKVTKRGQDVALRCDPISGHVSLYWYRQALGQGPEFLTYFNYEAQQDKSGLPNDRFSAERPEGSISTLTIQRTEQRDSAMYRCASSKQRQGAGYNEQFFGPGTRLTVL.

This chain uses TRBV25-1 with TRBJ1-2; a possible D gene is TRBD1 (6 bases). This CDR3 contains 13 residues. The germline V gene encodes CDR1 MGHDK and CDR2 SYGVNS. V lost 1 base, J lost 8 bases, and 11 bases lay in between. The CDR3 region is CASSEWGRGGYTF. The CDR3 coding sequence is TGTGCCAGCAGTGAATGGGGGCGGGGAGGCTACACCTTC.

The chain combines TRBV2 with TRBJ2-7, with D perhaps given as TRBD1 or TRBD2 (5 bases each). CDR1 and CDR2 (germline): SNHLY, FYNNEI. Trimming cost V 1 base and J 2 bases, with 9 bases left between them. The CDR3 is 14 residues long. The CDR3 region is CASSEEVGPYEQYF. CDR3 nucleotide sequence: TGTGCCAGCAGTGAAGAGGTGGGACCCTACGAGCAGTACTTC.

The chain employs TRBV28 and TRBJ2-3; D remains ambiguous. The ends were cut back, 6 bases at V and 2 bases at J, with 0 bases in the middle. The CDR3 runs 10 residues. Germline V gives CDR1 MDHEN, CDR2 SYDVKM. The CDR3 loop is CASSTDTQYF. The DNA of the CDR3 is TGTGCCAGCAGCACAGATACGCAGTATTTT.

This clone is a singleton in its sample. The V call is TRBV7-9, the J call TRBJ2-3; TRBD2 matches at 11 bases. Germline loops: CDR1 SEHNR, CDR2 FQNEAQ (reference sequence). Trimming took 2 bases from V and 4 from J; bases not matched to a gene: 8. This CDR3 region has 17 residues. CDR3 amino acids: CASSLLATSGGADTQYF. In DNA form, the CDR3 reads TGTGCCAGCAGCTTATTGGCAACTAGCGGGGGCGCAGATACGCAGTATTTT.

The V and J genes are TRBV6-6 and TRBJ2-7, with 8 positions matching TRBD2. V lost 5 bases, J lost 7 bases, and 16 bases stayed unmatched. The germline V gene encodes CDR1 MNHNY and CDR2 SVGAGI (reference sequence). CDR3 length: 16 amino acids. This CDR3 reads CASSQTVLAATGEQYF. CDR3 DNA sequence: TGTGCCAGCAGTCAAACCGTACTAGCGGCAACGGGGGAGCAGTACTTC.

This rearrangement joins TRBV28 to TRBJ1-4; 9 positions agree with TRBD1. Trimming cost V 6 bases and J 8 bases; bases outside gene matches: 7. CDR1 and CDR2 (germline): MDHEN, SYDVKM. The CDR3 has 14 amino acids. The CDR3 nucleotides are TGTGCCAGCAGGTCGGGACAGGGAGTAGAAAAACTGTTTTTT. Translated: CASRSGQGVEKLFF.

This clone was recorded once. The rearrangement uses TRBV11-2 and TRBJ2-1, with D maybe TRBD2 (6 bases). The CDR3 sequence is 16 residues long. With 2 bases removed from V and 5 bases from J, the gap between germline ends came to 16 bases. Germline CDR1 and CDR2: SGHAT and FQNNGV. The CDR3 region is CASSLRGGNLHNEQFF. The DNA of the CDR3 is TGTGCCAGCAGCTTAAGGGGCGGGAATCTCCACAATGAGCAGTTCTTC.